This is a list of T cell receptor beta chains from one sample in a study of shared clonotypes between healthy human individuals. Sequenced by immunoSEQ multiplex PCR; TCRdb stores in-frame clones only, minus some. The sample has almost 750,000 clones; 72% are singletons. The sequenced sample was memory CD4+ T cells sorted from blood. The source of these receptors is a woman aged 30 to 39 in good health. Each CDR3 is given with its conserved first and last residue. Each record gives: J gene, clone size, V gene, D gene, CDR3 length, CDR3 protein, CDR3 DNA. D genes are given only for firm matches. The size entry is marked missing in some rows and otherwise reads once, few, many or a size class.

j_call: TRBJ2-3; clone_size: once; v_call: TRBV2; d_call: NA; cdr3_length: 14; cdr3_aa: CASRKLQDTDTQYF; cdr3_nt: TGTGCCAGCAGAAAGTTACAGGACACAGATACGCAGTATTTT
j_call: TRBJ2-3; clone_size: NA; v_call: TRBV2; d_call: NA; cdr3_length: 13; cdr3_aa: CASSLGPGDTQYF; cdr3_nt: TGTGCCAGCAGCCTCGGACCCGGGGATACGCAGTATTTT
j_call: TRBJ2-1; clone_size: once; v_call: TRBV4-1; d_call: TRBD2; cdr3_length: 16; cdr3_aa: CASSQGILAGVNEQFF; cdr3_nt: TGCGCCAGCAGCCAAGGCATACTAGCGGGAGTGAATGAGCAGTTCTTC
j_call: TRBJ2-3; clone_size: NA; v_call: TRBV11-3; d_call: TRBD2; cdr3_length: 15; cdr3_aa: CASSQGLAGEDTQYF; cdr3_nt: TGTGCCAGCAGCCAAGGACTAGCGGGTGAAGATACGCAGTATTTT
j_call: TRBJ2-2; clone_size: NA; v_call: TRBV9; d_call: TRBD1; cdr3_length: 16; cdr3_aa: CASSSHRGGNTGELFF; cdr3_nt: TGTGCCAGCAGCTCTCACAGGGGCGGGAACACCGGGGAGCTGTTTTTT
j_call: TRBJ2-7; clone_size: NA; v_call: TRBV14; d_call: TRBD1; cdr3_length: 16; cdr3_aa: CASSRRQGTGNYEQYF; cdr3_nt: TGTGCCAGCAGCCGACGACAAGGGACAGGTAACTACGAGCAGTACTTC
j_call: TRBJ2-3; clone_size: NA; v_call: TRBV27; d_call: TRBD2; cdr3_length: 17; cdr3_aa: CASSPRGTSGSADTQYF; cdr3_nt: TGTGCCAGCAGTCCCCGGGGGACTAGCGGGAGCGCAGATACGCAGTATTTT
j_call: TRBJ1-5; clone_size: NA; v_call: TRBV21-1; d_call: NA; cdr3_length: 18; cdr3_aa: CASSGMRTVTNSNQPQHF; cdr3_nt: TGTGCCAGCAGCGGAATGCGGACAGTAACGAATAGCAATCAGCCCCAGCATTTT
j_call: TRBJ2-2; clone_size: NA; v_call: TRBV5-6; d_call: NA; cdr3_length: 14; cdr3_aa: CASTPLGGPGELFF; cdr3_nt: TGTGCCAGCACCCCGCTCGGGGGGCCCGGGGAGCTGTTTTTT
j_call: TRBJ2-1; clone_size: NA; v_call: TRBV5-4; d_call: TRBD2; cdr3_length: 15; cdr3_aa: CASRTASGSYNEQFF; cdr3_nt: TGTGCCAGCAGAACAGCTAGCGGCTCCTACAATGAGCAGTTCTTC
j_call: TRBJ1-4; clone_size: NA; v_call: TRBV11-3; d_call: NA; cdr3_length: 14; cdr3_aa: CASSLGPEDEKLFF; cdr3_nt: TGTGCCAGCAGCTTAGGACCGGAGGATGAAAAACTGTTTTTT
j_call: TRBJ1-3; clone_size: few; v_call: TRBV6-5; d_call: NA; cdr3_length: 14; cdr3_aa: CATRRVSSGNTIYF; cdr3_nt: TGTGCCACGCGGCGGGTGAGCTCTGGAAACACCATATATTTT
j_call: TRBJ2-7; clone_size: NA; v_call: TRBV27; d_call: NA; cdr3_length: 14; cdr3_aa: CASSSRDPPYEQYF; cdr3_nt: TGTGCCAGCAGTTCGCGTGATCCTCCCTACGAGCAGTACTTC
j_call: TRBJ2-2; clone_size: NA; v_call: TRBV27; d_call: NA; cdr3_length: 15; cdr3_aa: CATLPGAVNTGELFF; cdr3_nt: TGTGCGACGCTCCCGGGGGCCGTGAACACCGGGGAGCTGTTTTTT
j_call: TRBJ2-5; clone_size: NA; v_call: TRBV5-1; d_call: NA; cdr3_length: 14; cdr3_aa: CASRLTGLRATQYF; cdr3_nt: TGCGCCAGCAGACTTACAGGCTTGCGGGCGACCCAGTACTTC
j_call: TRBJ2-2; clone_size: few; v_call: TRBV7-9; d_call: TRBD2; cdr3_length: 19; cdr3_aa: CASSHPPGLAGVGAGELFF; cdr3_nt: TGTGCCAGCAGCCACCCTCCCGGACTAGCGGGAGTTGGGGCCGGGGAGCTGTTTTTT
j_call: TRBJ2-2; clone_size: NA; v_call: TRBV5-1; d_call: NA; cdr3_length: 15; cdr3_aa: CASSLQGSFTGELFF; cdr3_nt: TGCGCCAGCAGCTTGCAGGGATCTTTCACCGGGGAGCTGTTTTTT
j_call: TRBJ2-2; clone_size: NA; v_call: TRBV5-1; d_call: TRBD2; cdr3_length: 15; cdr3_aa: CASAGLAGGTGELFF; cdr3_nt: TGCGCCAGCGCGGGACTAGCGGGGGGCACCGGGGAGCTGTTTTTT
j_call: TRBJ1-5; clone_size: NA; v_call: TRBV28; d_call: NA; cdr3_length: 19; cdr3_aa: CASNVGWSGEGYSNQPQHF; cdr3_nt: TGTGCCAGCAATGTGGGATGGAGTGGAGAAGGATATAGCAATCAGCCCCAGCATTTT
j_call: TRBJ1-1; clone_size: NA; v_call: TRBV6-5; d_call: NA; cdr3_length: 16; cdr3_aa: CASSYFRRGGNTEAFF; cdr3_nt: TGTGCCAGCAGTTACTTCAGGCGGGGGGGGAACACTGAAGCTTTCTTT
j_call: TRBJ2-2; clone_size: few; v_call: TRBV19; d_call: TRBD1; cdr3_length: 15; cdr3_aa: CASRRQGSNTGELFF; cdr3_nt: TGTGCCAGTAGGAGACAGGGCTCCAACACCGGGGAGCTGTTTTTT
j_call: TRBJ2-7; clone_size: NA; v_call: TRBV5-1; d_call: TRBD2; cdr3_length: 17; cdr3_aa: CASSLIAAGVGAYEQYF; cdr3_nt: TGCGCCAGCAGCTTAATTGCGGCGGGGGTCGGCGCCTACGAGCAGTACTTC
j_call: TRBJ2-3; clone_size: NA; v_call: TRBV7-2; d_call: TRBD2; cdr3_length: 17; cdr3_aa: CASSLIRTSDSTDTQYF; cdr3_nt: TGTGCCAGCAGCTTAATACGGACTAGCGATAGCACAGATACGCAGTATTTT
j_call: TRBJ2-7; clone_size: NA; v_call: TRBV5-1; d_call: NA; cdr3_length: 16; cdr3_aa: CASSLELGPSQSEQYF; cdr3_nt: TGCGCCAGCAGCTTGGAATTGGGACCAAGCCAGAGCGAGCAGTACTTC
j_call: TRBJ1-2; clone_size: NA; v_call: TRBV27; d_call: NA; cdr3_length: 11; cdr3_aa: CATGRAYGYTF; cdr3_nt: TGTGCCACTGGAAGGGCCTATGGCTACACCTTC
j_call: TRBJ2-1; clone_size: few; v_call: TRBV4-1; d_call: NA; cdr3_length: 15; cdr3_aa: CASSQPSSSYNEQFF; cdr3_nt: TGCGCCAGCAGCCAACCCAGTAGCTCCTACAATGAGCAGTTCTTC
j_call: TRBJ2-5; clone_size: many; v_call: TRBV19; d_call: NA; cdr3_length: 17; cdr3_aa: CASSSPGAGTSVGTQYF; cdr3_nt: TGTGCCAGTAGCTCCCCGGGCGCGGGGACATCGGTAGGGACCCAGTACTTC
j_call: TRBJ2-7; clone_size: NA; v_call: TRBV18; d_call: NA; cdr3_length: 13; cdr3_aa: CASSSGRNYEQYF; cdr3_nt: TGTGCCAGCTCATCGGGCCGAAACTACGAGCAGTACTTC
j_call: TRBJ2-2; clone_size: NA; v_call: TRBV14; d_call: TRBD2; cdr3_length: 20; cdr3_aa: CASSQARGLAGSLNTGELFF; cdr3_nt: TGTGCCAGCAGCCAAGCCCGGGGACTAGCGGGTTCCCTGAACACCGGGGAGCTGTTTTTT
j_call: TRBJ1-2; clone_size: once; v_call: TRBV30; d_call: TRBD1; cdr3_length: 13; cdr3_aa: CAWSRDREDGYTF; cdr3_nt: TGTGCCTGGAGTCGGGACAGGGAGGATGGCTACACCTTC
j_call: TRBJ2-1; clone_size: many; v_call: TRBV5-1; d_call: NA; cdr3_length: 15; cdr3_aa: CASSADSSSYNEQFF; cdr3_nt: TGCGCCAGCAGCGCGGACTCGAGCTCCTACAATGAGCAGTTCTTC
j_call: TRBJ2-5; clone_size: NA; v_call: TRBV11-2; d_call: TRBD2; cdr3_length: 14; cdr3_aa: CASSAGTNQETQYF; cdr3_nt: TGTGCCAGCAGCGCTGGGACTAACCAAGAGACCCAGTACTTC
j_call: TRBJ2-5; clone_size: few; v_call: TRBV7-9; d_call: NA; cdr3_length: 15; cdr3_aa: CASSLALGTQETQYF; cdr3_nt: TGTGCCAGCAGCTTAGCGCTGGGGACCCAAGAGACCCAGTACTTC
j_call: TRBJ2-5; clone_size: NA; v_call: TRBV25-1; d_call: NA; cdr3_length: 14; cdr3_aa: CASSEFDWGETQYF; cdr3_nt: TGTGCCAGCAGTGAATTCGACTGGGGGGAGACCCAGTACTTC
j_call: TRBJ2-7; clone_size: NA; v_call: TRBV10-3; d_call: TRBD2; cdr3_length: 16; cdr3_aa: CAISELGSGTSYEQYF; cdr3_nt: TGTGCCATCAGTGAGTTAGGTAGCGGGACCTCCTACGAGCAGTACTTC
j_call: TRBJ2-3; clone_size: few; v_call: TRBV6-6; d_call: NA; cdr3_length: 16; cdr3_aa: CASSYTGGRSTDTQYF; cdr3_nt: TGTGCCAGCAGTTACACTGGCGGGCGTAGCACAGATACGCAGTATTTT
j_call: TRBJ2-2; clone_size: NA; v_call: TRBV7-2; d_call: TRBD1; cdr3_length: 16; cdr3_aa: CASSWGGQGNTGELFF; cdr3_nt: TGTGCCAGCAGCTGGGGCGGACAGGGGAACACCGGGGAGCTGTTTTTT
j_call: TRBJ2-5; clone_size: NA; v_call: TRBV4-1; d_call: TRBD2; cdr3_length: 16; cdr3_aa: CASSQGTSGAEETQYF; cdr3_nt: TGCGCCAGCAGCCAGGGGACTAGCGGGGCCGAAGAGACCCAGTACTTC
j_call: TRBJ2-3; clone_size: NA; v_call: TRBV6-1; d_call: TRBD1; cdr3_length: 14; cdr3_aa: CASSIGQDTDTQYF; cdr3_nt: TGTGCCAGCAGTATAGGACAGGACACAGATACGCAGTATTTT
j_call: TRBJ1-2; clone_size: NA; v_call: TRBV6-1; d_call: NA; cdr3_length: 15; cdr3_aa: CASSEGGTVNYGYTF; cdr3_nt: TGTGCCAGCAGTGAAGGGGGGACGGTCAACTATGGCTACACCTTC
j_call: TRBJ1-4; clone_size: NA; v_call: TRBV19; d_call: NA; cdr3_length: 15; cdr3_aa: CASSMRGATNEKLFF; cdr3_nt: TGTGCCAGTAGTATGCGGGGGGCTACTAATGAAAAACTGTTTTTT